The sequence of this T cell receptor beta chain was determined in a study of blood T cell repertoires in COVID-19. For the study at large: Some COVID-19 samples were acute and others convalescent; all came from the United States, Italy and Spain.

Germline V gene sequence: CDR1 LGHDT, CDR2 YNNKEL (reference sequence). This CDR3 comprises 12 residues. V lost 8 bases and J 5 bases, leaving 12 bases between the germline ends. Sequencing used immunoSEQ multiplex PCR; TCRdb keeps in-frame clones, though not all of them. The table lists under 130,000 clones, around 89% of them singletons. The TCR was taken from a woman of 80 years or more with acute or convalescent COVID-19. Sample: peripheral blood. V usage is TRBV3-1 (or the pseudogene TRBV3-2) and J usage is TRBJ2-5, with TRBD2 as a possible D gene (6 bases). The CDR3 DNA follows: TGTGCCAGCGGAGGGTTGGTGGAGACCCAGTACTTC. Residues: CASGGLVETQYF.